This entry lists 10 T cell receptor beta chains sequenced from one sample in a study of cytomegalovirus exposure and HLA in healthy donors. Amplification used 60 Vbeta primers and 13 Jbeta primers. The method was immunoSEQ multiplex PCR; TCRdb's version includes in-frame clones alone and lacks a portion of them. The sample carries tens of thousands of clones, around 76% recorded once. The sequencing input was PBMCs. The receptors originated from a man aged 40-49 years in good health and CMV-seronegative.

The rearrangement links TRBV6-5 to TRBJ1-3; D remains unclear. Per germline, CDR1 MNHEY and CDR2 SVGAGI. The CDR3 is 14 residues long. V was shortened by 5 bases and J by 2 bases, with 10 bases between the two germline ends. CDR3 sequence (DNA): TGTGCCAGCAGTCGACGGGAGACTGGAAACACCATATATTTT. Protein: CASSRRETGNTIYF.

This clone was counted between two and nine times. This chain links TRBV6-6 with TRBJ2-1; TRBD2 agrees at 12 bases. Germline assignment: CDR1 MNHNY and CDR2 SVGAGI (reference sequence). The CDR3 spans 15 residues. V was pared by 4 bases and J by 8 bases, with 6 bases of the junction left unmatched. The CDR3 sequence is CASSSGLAGRDEQFF. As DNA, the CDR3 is TGTGCCAGCAGTTCAGGACTAGCGGGAAGAGATGAGCAGTTCTTC.

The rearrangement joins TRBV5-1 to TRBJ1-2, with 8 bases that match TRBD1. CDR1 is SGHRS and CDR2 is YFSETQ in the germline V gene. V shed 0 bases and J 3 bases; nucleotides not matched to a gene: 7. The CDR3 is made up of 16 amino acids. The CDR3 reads CASSLGGDRGYYGYTF. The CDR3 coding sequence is TGCGCCAGCAGCTTGGGTGGCGACAGGGGTTACTATGGCTACACCTTC.

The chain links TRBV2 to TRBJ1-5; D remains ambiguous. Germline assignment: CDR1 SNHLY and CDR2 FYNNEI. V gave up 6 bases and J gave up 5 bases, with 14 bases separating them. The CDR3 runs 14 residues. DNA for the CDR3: TGTGCCAGCAGGGGCGAGGGATCCTATCAGCCCCAGCATTTT. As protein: CASRGEGSYQPQHF. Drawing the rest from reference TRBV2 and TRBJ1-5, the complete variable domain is EPEVTQTPSHQVTQMGQEVILRCVPISNHLYFYWYRQILGQKVEFLVSFYNNEISEKSEIFDDQFSVERPDGSNFTLKIRSTKLEDSAMYFCASRGEGSYQPQHFGDGTRLSIL.

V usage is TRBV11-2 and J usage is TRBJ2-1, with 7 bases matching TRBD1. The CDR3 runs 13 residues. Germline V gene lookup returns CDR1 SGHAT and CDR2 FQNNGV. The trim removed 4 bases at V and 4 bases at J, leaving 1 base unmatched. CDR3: CASSSGQYNEQFF. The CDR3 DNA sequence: TGTGCCAGCAGCTCGGGACAGTACAATGAGCAGTTCTTC.

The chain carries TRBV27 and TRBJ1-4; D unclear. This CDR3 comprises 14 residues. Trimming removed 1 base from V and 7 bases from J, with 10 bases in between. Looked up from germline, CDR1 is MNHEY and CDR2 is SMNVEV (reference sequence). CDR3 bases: TGTGCCAGCAGTTTATTTGGCAGAGGTGAAAAACTGTTTTTT. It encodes CASSLFGRGEKLFF.

CDR3 DNA: TGTGCCAGTAGTCTCACTGGGGGGAATCAGCCCCAGCATTTT. Translating gives CASSLTGGNQPQHF. This sequence joins TRBV19 and TRBJ1-5, with D possibly TRBD1 on 5 matching bases. V shed 5 bases and J shed 4 bases, with 12 bases lying between them. Germline CDR1 is LNHDA and CDR2 is SQIVND (reference sequence). The CDR3 spans 14 residues.

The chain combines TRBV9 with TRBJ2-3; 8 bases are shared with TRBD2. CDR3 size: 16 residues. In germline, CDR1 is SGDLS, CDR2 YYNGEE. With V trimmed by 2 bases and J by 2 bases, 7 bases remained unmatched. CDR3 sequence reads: CASSVLGSGATDTQYF. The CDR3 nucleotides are TGTGCCAGCAGCGTCCTGGGTAGCGGGGCCACAGATACGCAGTATTTT.

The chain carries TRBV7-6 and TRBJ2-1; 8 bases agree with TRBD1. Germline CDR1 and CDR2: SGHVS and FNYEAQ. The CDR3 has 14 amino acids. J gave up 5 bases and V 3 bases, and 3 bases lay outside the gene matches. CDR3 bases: TGTGCCAGCAGCTTGGGACAGGCGGACAATGAGCAGTTCTTC. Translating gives CASSLGQADNEQFF.

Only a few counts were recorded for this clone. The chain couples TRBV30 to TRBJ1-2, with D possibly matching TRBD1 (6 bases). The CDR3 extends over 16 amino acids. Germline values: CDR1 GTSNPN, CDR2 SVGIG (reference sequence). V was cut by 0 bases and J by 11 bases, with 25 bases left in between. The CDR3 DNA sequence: TGTGCCTGGAGTGTCAATACCCTGAAACGTGGGAGGGGGTACACCTTC. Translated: CAWSVNTLKRGRGYTF.